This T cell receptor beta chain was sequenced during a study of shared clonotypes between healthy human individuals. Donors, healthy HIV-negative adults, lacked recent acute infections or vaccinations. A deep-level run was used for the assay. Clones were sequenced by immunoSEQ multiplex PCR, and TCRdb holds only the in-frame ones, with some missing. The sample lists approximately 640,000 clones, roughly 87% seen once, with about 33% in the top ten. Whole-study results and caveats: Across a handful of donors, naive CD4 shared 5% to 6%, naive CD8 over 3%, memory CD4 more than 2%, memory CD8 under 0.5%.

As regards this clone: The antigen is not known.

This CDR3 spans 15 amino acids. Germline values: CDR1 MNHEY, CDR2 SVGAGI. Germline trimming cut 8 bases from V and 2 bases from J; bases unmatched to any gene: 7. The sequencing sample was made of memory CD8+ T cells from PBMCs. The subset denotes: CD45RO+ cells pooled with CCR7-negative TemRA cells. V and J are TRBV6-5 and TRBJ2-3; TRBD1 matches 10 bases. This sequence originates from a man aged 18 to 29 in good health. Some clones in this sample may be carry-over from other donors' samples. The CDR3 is CASFPGTGDTDTQYF. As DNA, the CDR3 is TGTGCCAGCTTCCCTGGGACAGGGGACACAGATACGCAGTATTTT.